The entry below describes one TCR beta chain. The sample belongs to a study of blood T cell repertoires in COVID-19. Across the whole study: Some COVID-19 samples were acute and others convalescent; all came from the United States, Italy and Spain. T cells, B-cell-depleted T cells, or PBMCs supplied cDNA or gDNA.

In the authors' methods: Reference gene primer amplification gave estimated nucleated cell counts. Profiling relied on immunoSEQ multiplex PCR, and the TCRdb table lists in-frame clones only, not all of them. V and J calls and clone size come straight from that table; D and trimming were deduced from the DNA. Of roughly 35,000 clones listed, roughly 80% are singletons. V trimming: 5 bases; J trimming: 6 bases; junction bases outside the gene matches: 16. The CDR3 runs 17 residues. Per the germline V gene, CDR1 is SGHTA and CDR2 is FQGNSA. Input material: peripheral blood. The V and J genes are TRBV7-2 and TRBJ2-5, with 9 bases lining up with TRBD2. This TCR was sampled from a man aged 80 or over with active or convalescent COVID-19. This CDR3 reads CASSPGVAGVWDKTQYF. DNA for the CDR3: TGTGCCAGCAGCCCCGGGGTAGCGGGAGTTTGGGATAAGACCCAGTACTTC. Based on the CDR3 plus reference TRBV7-2 and TRBJ2-5, the full variable domain is GAGVSQSPSNKVTEKGKDVELRCDPISGHTALYWYRQSLGQGLEFLIYFQGNSAPDKSGLPSDRFSAERTGGSVSTLTIQRTQQEDSAVYLCASSPGVAGVWDKTQYFGPGTRLLVL.